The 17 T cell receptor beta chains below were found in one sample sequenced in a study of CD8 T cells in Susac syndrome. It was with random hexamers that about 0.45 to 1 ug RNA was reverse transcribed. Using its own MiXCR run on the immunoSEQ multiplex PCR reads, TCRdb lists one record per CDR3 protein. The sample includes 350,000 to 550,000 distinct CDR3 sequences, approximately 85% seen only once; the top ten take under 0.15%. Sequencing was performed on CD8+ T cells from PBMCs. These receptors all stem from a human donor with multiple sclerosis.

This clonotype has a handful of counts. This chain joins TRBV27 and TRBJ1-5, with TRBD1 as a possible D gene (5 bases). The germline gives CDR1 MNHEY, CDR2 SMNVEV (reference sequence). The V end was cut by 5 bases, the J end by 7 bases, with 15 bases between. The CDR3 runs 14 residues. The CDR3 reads CASSPLGGDQPQHF. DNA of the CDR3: TGTGCCAGCAGTCCCTTGGGAGGGGACCAGCCCCAGCATTTT.

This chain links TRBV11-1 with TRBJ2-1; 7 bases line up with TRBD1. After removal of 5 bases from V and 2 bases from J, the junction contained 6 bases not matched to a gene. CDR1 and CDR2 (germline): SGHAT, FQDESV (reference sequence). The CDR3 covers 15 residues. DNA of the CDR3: TGTGCCAGCAGCACCGACAGGGTCGCCTACAATGAGCAGTTCTTC. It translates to CASSTDRVAYNEQFF.

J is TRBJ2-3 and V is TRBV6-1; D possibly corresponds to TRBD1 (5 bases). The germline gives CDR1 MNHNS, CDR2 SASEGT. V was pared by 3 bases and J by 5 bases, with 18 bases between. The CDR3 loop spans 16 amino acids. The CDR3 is CASSESLTDLVDTQYF. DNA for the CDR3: TGTGCCAGCAGTGAGTCTCTGACAGATCTAGTAGATACGCAGTATTTT.

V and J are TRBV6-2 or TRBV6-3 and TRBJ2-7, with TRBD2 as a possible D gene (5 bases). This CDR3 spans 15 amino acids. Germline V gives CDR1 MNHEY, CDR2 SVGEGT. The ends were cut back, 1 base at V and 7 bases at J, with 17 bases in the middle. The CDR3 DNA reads TGTGCCAGCAGTTACTTCGGCCCAGGAAGGAGGGAGCAGTACTTC. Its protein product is CASSYFGPGRREQYF.

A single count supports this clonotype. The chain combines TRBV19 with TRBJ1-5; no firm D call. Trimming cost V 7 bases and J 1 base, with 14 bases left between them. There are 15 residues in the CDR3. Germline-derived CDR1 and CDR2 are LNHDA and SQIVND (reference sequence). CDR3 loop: CASTFFGESNQPQHF. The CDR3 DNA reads TGTGCCAGTACTTTCTTTGGGGAGAGCAATCAGCCCCAGCATTTT.

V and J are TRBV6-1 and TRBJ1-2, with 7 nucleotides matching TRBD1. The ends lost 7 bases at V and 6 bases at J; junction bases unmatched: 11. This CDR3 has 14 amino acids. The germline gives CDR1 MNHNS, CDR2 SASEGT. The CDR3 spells CASKSPGGTDGYTF. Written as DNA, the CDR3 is TGTGCCAGCAAGAGCCCAGGGGGGACAGATGGCTACACCTTC.

DNA of the CDR3: TGTGCCATCAGTGACGGACAGGGGAGAAGTCAGCCCCAGCATTTT. This sequence encodes CAISDGQGRSQPQHF. J is TRBJ1-5 and V is TRBV10-3, with TRBD1 matching 9 bases. The CDR3 runs to 15 residues. The V segment lost 3 bases and the J segment 6 bases; nucleotides outside the gene matches: 6. The germline V gene has CDR1 ENHRY and CDR2 SYGVKD.

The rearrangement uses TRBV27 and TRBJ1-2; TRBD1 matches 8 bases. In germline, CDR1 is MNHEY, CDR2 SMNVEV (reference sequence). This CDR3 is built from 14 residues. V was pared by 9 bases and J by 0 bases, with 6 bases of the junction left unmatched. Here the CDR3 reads CASIGQGPNYGYTF. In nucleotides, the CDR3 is TGTGCCAGTATAGGACAGGGACCTAACTATGGCTACACCTTC.

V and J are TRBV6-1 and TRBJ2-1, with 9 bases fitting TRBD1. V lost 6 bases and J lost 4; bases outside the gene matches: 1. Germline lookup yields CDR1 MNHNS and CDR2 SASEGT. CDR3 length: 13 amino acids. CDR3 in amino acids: CASRDRGYNEQFF. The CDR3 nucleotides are TGTGCCAGCAGGGACAGGGGATACAATGAGCAGTTCTTC.

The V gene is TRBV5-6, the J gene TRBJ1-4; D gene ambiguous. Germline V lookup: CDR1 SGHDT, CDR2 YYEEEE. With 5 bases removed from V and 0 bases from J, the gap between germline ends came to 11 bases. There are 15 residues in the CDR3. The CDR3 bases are TGTGCCAGCAGGCCGGAAGGGACAACTAATGAAAAACTGTTTTTT. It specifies CASRPEGTTNEKLFF.

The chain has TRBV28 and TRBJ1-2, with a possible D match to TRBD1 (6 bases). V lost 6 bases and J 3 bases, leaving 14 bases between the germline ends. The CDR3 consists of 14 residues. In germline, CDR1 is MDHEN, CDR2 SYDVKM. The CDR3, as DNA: TGTGCCAGCAGCCCTCAGGGGCTATACTATGGCTACACCTTC. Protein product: CASSPQGLYYGYTF.

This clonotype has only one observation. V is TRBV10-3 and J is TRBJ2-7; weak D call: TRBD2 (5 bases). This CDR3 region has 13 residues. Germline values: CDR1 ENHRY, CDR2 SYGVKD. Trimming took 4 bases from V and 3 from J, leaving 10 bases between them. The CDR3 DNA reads TGTGCCATCAGTGTGCCGGGAATCTACGAGCAGTACTTC. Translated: CAISVPGIYEQYF.

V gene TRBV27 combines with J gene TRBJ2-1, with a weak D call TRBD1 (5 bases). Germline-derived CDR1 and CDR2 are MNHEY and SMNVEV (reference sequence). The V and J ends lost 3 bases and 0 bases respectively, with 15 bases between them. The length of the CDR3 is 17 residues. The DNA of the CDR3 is TGTGCCAGCAGTTTTTCCCTACAGGAGAGCTCCTACAATGAGCAGTTCTTC. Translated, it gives CASSFSLQESSYNEQFF.

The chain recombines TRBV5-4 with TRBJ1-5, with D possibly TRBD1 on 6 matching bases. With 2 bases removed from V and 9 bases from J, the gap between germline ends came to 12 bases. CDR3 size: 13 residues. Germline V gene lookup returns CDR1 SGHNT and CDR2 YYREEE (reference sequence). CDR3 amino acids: CASSFSGGGPQHF. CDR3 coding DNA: TGTGCCAGCAGCTTTAGCGGGGGCGGGCCCCAGCATTTT.

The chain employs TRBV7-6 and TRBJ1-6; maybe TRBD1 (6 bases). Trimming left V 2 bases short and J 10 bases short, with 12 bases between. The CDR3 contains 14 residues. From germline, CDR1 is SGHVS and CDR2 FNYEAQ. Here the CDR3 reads CASSLWAGESPLHF. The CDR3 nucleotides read TGTGCCAGCAGCTTATGGGCAGGGGAATCACCCCTCCACTTT.

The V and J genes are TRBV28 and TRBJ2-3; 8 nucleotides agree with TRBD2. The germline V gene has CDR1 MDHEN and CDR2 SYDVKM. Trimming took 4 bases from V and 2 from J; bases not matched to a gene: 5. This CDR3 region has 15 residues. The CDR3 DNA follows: TGTGCCAGCAGTTCAGGACTAGCATACACAGATACGCAGTATTTT. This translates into CASSSGLAYTDTQYF.

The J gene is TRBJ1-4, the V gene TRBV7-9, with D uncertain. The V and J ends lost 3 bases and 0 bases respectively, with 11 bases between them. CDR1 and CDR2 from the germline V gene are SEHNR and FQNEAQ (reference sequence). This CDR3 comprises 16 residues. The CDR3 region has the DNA TGTGCCAGCAGCTTCTGGCAGGCCTCAACTAATGAAAAACTGTTTTTT. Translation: CASSFWQASTNEKLFF.